Listed below are T cell receptor beta chains from one sample, sequenced in a study of cytomegalovirus exposure and HLA in healthy donors. Assay used: immunoSEQ multiplex PCR; TCRdb lists only in-frame clones, some missing. The sample consists of about 82,000 clones, 55% to 70% of them appearing once. Sequencing input: PBMCs. The receptors come from a woman aged 45-65 years in good health and CMV-seropositive. Both conserved end residues are part of each CDR3. Each record gives: clone size, D gene, V gene, J gene, CDR3 protein, CDR3 DNA. D genes are given only for firm matches. Clone size is not always given. Where it is, it says once, few, many or a class for expanded clones.

>.|.|TRBV7-3|TRBJ2-5
CASSPRQQETQYF
TGTGCCAGCAGCCCCCGACAGCAAGAGACCCAGTACTTC
>few|TRBD1|TRBV6-5|TRBJ1-3
CATQGVGNTIYF
TGTGCCACACAGGGGGTTGGAAACACCATATATTTT
>.|TRBD1|TRBV25-1|TRBJ1-1
CASSATTGTTEAFF
TGTGCCAGCAGTGCAACGACAGGGACCACTGAAGCTTTCTTT
>few|TRBD1|TRBV28|TRBJ1-1
CASSLSTGGGTEAFF
TGTGCCAGCAGTCTATCAACAGGGGGCGGCACTGAAGCTTTCTTT
>few|.|TRBV29-1|TRBJ2-3
CSVLIGAGLRTDTQYF
TGCAGCGTCTTAATTGGTGCGGGGCTCCGCACAGATACGCAGTATTTT
>.|TRBD1|TRBV5-4|TRBJ1-6
CASRGQGNSPLHF
TGTGCCAGCAGAGGACAGGGAAACTCACCCCTCCACTTT
>few|.|TRBV9|TRBJ2-4
CASSVGGVAKNIQYF
TGTGCCAGCAGCGTAGGGGGGGTAGCCAAAAACATTCAGTACTTC
>few|.|TRBV7-9|TRBJ2-1
CASSSVSGNYNEQFF
TGTGCCAGCAGCTCAGTTTCAGGGAACTACAATGAGCAGTTCTTC
>.|TRBD1|TRBV7-3|TRBJ2-7
CASSPGTGGAYEQYF
TGTGCCAGCAGCCCCGGGACAGGGGGGGCCTACGAGCAGTACTTC
>.|.|TRBV5-8|TRBJ2-3
CASSFQVADTQYF
TGTGCCAGCAGCTTTCAGGTGGCAGATACGCAGTATTTT
>.|.|TRBV27|TRBJ1-3
CASSLSKGDNTIYF
TGTGCCAGCAGTTTATCCAAGGGAGACAACACCATATATTTT
>.|TRBD1|TRBV5-4|TRBJ1-1
CASSRDRGYTEAFF
TGTGCCAGCAGCCGGGACAGGGGGTACACTGAAGCTTTCTTT
>.|.|TRBV4-2|TRBJ1-5
CASSQDFGGGQPQHF
TGTGCCAGCAGCCAAGATTTCGGGGGTGGTCAGCCCCAGCATTTT
>few|.|TRBV7-2|TRBJ1-2
CASSLVAGGDNYGYTF
TGTGCCAGCAGCTTAGTCGCGGGGGGGGATAACTATGGCTACACCTTC
>few|.|TRBV5-1|TRBJ1-1
CASSLMNTNTEAFF
TGCGCCAGCAGCTTGATGAACACGAACACTGAAGCTTTCTTT
>once|.|TRBV6-1|TRBJ2-1
CASSEDRGSPSYNEQFF
TGTGCCAGCAGTGAAGATCGAGGCAGCCCCTCCTACAATGAGCAGTTCTTC
>.|.|TRBV29-1|TRBJ2-5
CSAQFGETQYF
TGCAGCGCACAGTTCGGAGAGACCCAGTACTTC
>.|TRBD2|TRBV4-1|TRBJ2-1
CASSQTLAGGLNEQFF
TGCGCCAGCAGCCAGACCCTAGCGGGGGGGCTCAATGAGCAGTTCTTC
>.|TRBD1|TRBV5-1|TRBJ2-7
CASSSGTGPREQYF
TGCGCCAGCAGCTCCGGGACAGGGCCGCGAGAGCAGTACTTC
>few|TRBD1|TRBV7-2|TRBJ1-2
CASSTDVGTDYGYTF
TGTGCCAGCAGCACAGATGTCGGGACAGACTATGGCTACACCTTC
>.|.|TRBV7-6|TRBJ1-1
CASSQGTVNTEAFF
TGTGCCAGCAGCCAGGGGACCGTTAACACTGAAGCTTTCTTT
>.|TRBD1|TRBV27|TRBJ1-5
CASSPGQGALPQHF
TGTGCCAGCAGTCCTGGACAGGGGGCCTTGCCCCAGCATTTT
>few|TRBD1|TRBV5-1|TRBJ1-2
CASSLGTGIDYGYTF
TGCGCCAGCAGCTTGGGGACAGGGATCGACTATGGCTACACCTTC
>.|.|TRBV6-5|TRBJ1-5
CASSIRQLGQPQHF
TGTGCCAGCAGTATCCGACAGCTAGGTCAGCCCCAGCATTTT
>.|TRBD1|TRBV28|TRBJ1-5
CASKAAGTGGTQPQHF
TGTGCCAGCAAGGCTGCCGGGACAGGGGGCACTCAGCCCCAGCATTTT
>.|.|TRBV30|TRBJ1-1
CAWSGSTGQMNTEAFF
TGTGCCTGGAGTGGTTCAACAGGGCAGATGAACACTGAAGCTTTCTTT
>.|.|TRBV6-5|TRBJ1-6
CASSSEGYSPLHF
TGTGCCAGCAGTTCAGAGGGTTATTCACCCCTCCACTTT
>.|TRBD1|TRBV29-1|TRBJ1-2
CSVEEGTGTDGYTF
TGCAGCGTTGAAGAAGGGACAGGGACTGATGGCTACACCTTC
>.|.|TRBV2|TRBJ1-2
CASSGDGANYGYTF
TGTGCCAGCAGTGGAGACGGAGCTAACTATGGCTACACCTTC
>.|.|TRBV5-1|TRBJ1-2
CASSPRTPDGYTF
TGCGCCAGCAGCCCTAGGACTCCGGACGGCTACACCTTC
>few|.|TRBV29-1|TRBJ1-5
CSVREINQPQHF
TGCAGCGTTCGAGAGATAAATCAGCCCCAGCATTTT
>.|.|TRBV6-6|TRBJ1-1
CASSYSTGGLKTFF
TGTGCCAGCAGTTACTCGACGGGGGGGCTCAAGACTTTCTTT
>.|.|TRBV7-2|TRBJ2-1
CASSLDGAGLGEQFF
TGTGCCAGCAGCCTGGATGGCGCAGGGTTGGGTGAGCAGTTCTTC
>.|TRBD1|TRBV10-3|TRBJ1-1
CAIRTGSGTEAFF
TGTGCCATCCGGACAGGGTCGGGCACTGAAGCTTTCTTT
>.|.|TRBV5-1|TRBJ2-2
CASSSTVNTGELFF
TGCGCCAGCAGCTCGACAGTTAACACCGGGGAGCTGTTTTTT
>.|.|TRBV5-1|TRBJ1-1
CASSLGRRVTTTEAFF
TGCGCCAGCAGCTTGGGTCGCAGGGTGACAACCACTGAAGCTTTCTTT
>.|.|TRBV30|TRBJ1-3
CAWLGGTRTFSGNTIYF
TGTGCCTGGCTGGGTGGAACTAGGACCTTCTCTGGAAACACCATATATTTT